The rows below give T cell receptor beta chains drawn from one sample of a study of neoadjuvant anti-PD-1 for oral cavity cancer. Clones were sequenced by immunoSEQ multiplex PCR, and TCRdb holds only the in-frame ones, with some missing. The sample records over 65,000 clones, roughly nine tenths being singletons. Sample: PBMCs, taken after nivolumab (anti-PD-1) treatment. These receptors all stem from a person aged 35-79 years with oral cavity squamous cell carcinoma. Both conserved end residues are part of each CDR3. Each record gives: CDR3 length, J gene, V gene, clone size, D gene, CDR3 protein, CDR3 DNA. The D gene is left open where the match is weak. Clone size appears in some rows only: once, few, many, or a class for an expanded clone.

13,TRBJ2-7,TRBV6-5,.,.,CASQGGSPAEQYF,TGTGCCAGTCAGGGGGGCAGCCCCGCCGAGCAGTACTTC
13,TRBJ2-7,TRBV27,.,.,CASSLAPFYEQYF,TGTGCCAGCAGCCTAGCGCCTTTCTACGAGCAGTACTTC
15,TRBJ2-1,TRBV4-1,few,.,CASSQVGDPRNEQFF,TGCGCCAGCAGCCAAGTAGGGGACCCCCGGAATGAGCAGTTCTTC
11,TRBJ2-7,TRBV10-3,.,.,CAISGNYEQYF,TGTGCCATCAGTGGGAACTACGAGCAGTACTTC
15,TRBJ2-3,TRBV6-1,.,TRBD2,CASSAPGGSTDTQYF,TGTGCCAGCAGTGCCCCCGGGGGGAGCACAGATACGCAGTATTTT
12,TRBJ1-1,TRBV28,.,.,CASSPVYTEAFF,TGTGCCAGCAGCCCTGTATACACTGAAGCTTTCTTT
14,TRBJ2-2,TRBV13,.,.,CASSPWRGTGELFF,TGTGCCAGCAGCCCCTGGAGGGGGACCGGGGAGCTGTTTTTT
17,TRBJ2-1,TRBV29-1,.,TRBD2,CSVRTRFFLRSYNEQFF,TGCAGCGTTAGGACTAGGTTTTTTTTGCGCTCCTACAATGAGCAGTTCTTC
14,TRBJ1-1,TRBV4-2,.,TRBD1,CASSPGTANTEAFF,TGTGCCAGCAGCCCGGGGACAGCGAACACTGAAGCTTTCTTT
15,TRBJ2-7,TRBV7-8,.,.,CASSSGRSTYDEQYF,TGTGCCAGCAGTTCCGGACGGAGTACGTACGACGAGCAGTACTTC
14,TRBJ2-7,TRBV6-5,.,.,CASSYDRKSYEQYF,TGTGCCAGCAGTTACGACCGAAAGTCCTACGAGCAGTACTTC
13,TRBJ2-7,TRBV6-1,once,TRBD1,CASEPGQTYEQYF,TGTGCCAGCGAACCGGGACAGACATACGAGCAGTACTTC
15,TRBJ1-1,TRBV7-3,.,.,CASSSSRAGNTEAFF,TGTGCCAGCAGCTCATCCCGAGCCGGCAACACTGAAGCTTTCTTT
12,TRBJ2-2,TRBV5-1,.,.,CASSLAVGELFF,TGCGCCAGCAGCTTGGCCGTCGGGGAGCTGTTTTTT
15,TRBJ1-5,TRBV2,once,.,CASRGVGNSNQPQHF,TGTGCCAGCAGGGGGGTCGGGAATAGCAATCAGCCCCAGCATTTT
11,TRBJ2-1,TRBV7-2,.,.,CASSFASEQFF,TGTGCCAGCAGCTTCGCTAGCGAGCAGTTCTTC
15,TRBJ1-4,TRBV5-6,once,.,CASSLERGVGEKLFF,TGTGCCAGCAGCCTTGAGAGAGGCGTGGGCGAAAAACTGTTTTTT
13,TRBJ1-5,TRBV11-2,.,.,CASSLTGNQPQHF,TGTGCCAGCAGCTTAACTGGCAATCAGCCCCAGCATTTT
15,TRBJ2-3,TRBV5-4,.,.,CASSFDRPSTDTQYF,TGTGCCAGCAGCTTTGACAGGCCAAGCACAGATACGCAGTATTTT
16,TRBJ2-4,TRBV5-1,once,TRBD1,CASSVRDRGLGNIQYF,TGCGCCAGCAGCGTCCGGGACAGGGGGCTGGGGAACATTCAGTACTTC
13,TRBJ1-1,TRBV28,.,.,CATRGVLNTEAFF,TGTGCCACCCGAGGGGTCTTGAACACTGAAGCTTTCTTT
12,TRBJ1-2,TRBV7-6,.,.,CASSSRTENYTF,TGTGCCAGCAGCTCCAGGACAGAAAACTACACCTTC
16,TRBJ2-1,TRBV7-9,.,TRBD2,CASSLESGLAGGEQFF,TGTGCCAGCAGCTTAGAGTCTGGGCTAGCGGGAGGAGAGCAGTTCTTC
14,TRBJ2-1,TRBV7-3,once,TRBD2,CASSPGLAGGEQFF,TGTGCCAGCAGCCCCGGCCTAGCGGGTGGGGAGCAGTTCTTC
11,TRBJ1-2,TRBV18,.,.,CASSPGYGYTF,TGTGCCAGCTCACCAGGGTATGGCTACACCTTC
16,TRBJ2-1,TRBV5-1,.,TRBD2,CASSLEPAGGYNEQFF,TGCGCCAGCAGCTTAGAACCGGCGGGGGGCTACAATGAGCAGTTCTTC
16,TRBJ2-1,TRBV2,.,.,CASPQRAESSYNEQFF,TGTGCCAGCCCCCAACGGGCGGAAAGCTCCTACAATGAGCAGTTCTTC
11,TRBJ2-3,TRBV20-1,.,.,CSASMADTQYF,TGCAGTGCTAGCATGGCAGATACGCAGTATTTT
15,TRBJ2-3,TRBV6-1,.,TRBD1,CASSESQGTTDTQYF,TGTGCCAGCAGTGAGTCACAGGGGACAACAGATACGCAGTATTTT
17,TRBJ2-1,TRBV7-8,.,TRBD2,CASSPTLAGAFNNEQFF,TGTGCCAGCAGCCCGACACTAGCGGGCGCTTTTAACAATGAGCAGTTCTTC
14,TRBJ1-5,TRBV6-1,.,.,CASGQGEFVRPQHF,TGTGCCAGCGGGCAAGGGGAATTTGTCCGGCCCCAGCATTTT
13,TRBJ1-1,TRBV7-2,.,TRBD1,CASSNRQGGEAFF,TGTGCCAGCAGCAATAGACAGGGGGGAGAAGCTTTCTTT
13,TRBJ2-3,TRBV30,.,.,CAWSVMGGDTQYF,TGTGCCTGGAGTGTAATGGGGGGCGATACGCAGTATTTT
14,TRBJ2-5,TRBV5-4,.,.,CASSLVGYQETQYF,TGTGCCAGCAGCTTGGTAGGGTACCAAGAGACCCAGTACTTC
13,TRBJ2-5,TRBV5-1,.,.,CASSLDRQETQYF,TGCGCCAGCAGCTTGGACAGGCAAGAGACCCAGTACTTC
18,TRBJ2-1,TRBV4-2,.,TRBD2,CASSPQTVTSGPYNEQFF,TGTGCCAGCAGCCCTCAAACCGTGACTAGCGGACCCTACAATGAGCAGTTCTTC
14,TRBJ2-3,TRBV7-9,.,TRBD1,CASLDRGGTDTQYF,TGTGCCAGCCTTGACAGGGGGGGGACGGATACGCAGTATTTT
14,TRBJ1-3,TRBV7-9,.,TRBD1,CASSWDRSGNTIYF,TGTGCCAGCAGCTGGGACAGGTCTGGAAACACCATATATTTT
14,TRBJ1-2,TRBV28,.,TRBD1,CASSLGTGVYGYTF,TGTGCCAGCAGTTTAGGGACAGGGGTCTACGGCTACACCTTC
15,TRBJ1-3,TRBV18,.,TRBD1,CASSTGQGTGNTIYF,TGTGCCAGCTCAACGGGACAGGGGACAGGAAACACCATATATTTT
15,TRBJ1-4,TRBV28,.,TRBD1,CASTTAGQGEEKLFF,TGTGCCAGCACGACGGCAGGGCAGGGGGAAGAAAAACTGTTTTTT
11,TRBJ1-2,TRBV28,once,.,CASSPGYGYTF,TGTGCCAGCAGTCCCGGCTATGGCTACACCTTC
20,TRBJ2-4,TRBV4-1,.,.,CASSQDPQFGRSTAKNIQYF,TGCGCCAGCAGCCAAGATCCCCAATTCGGCCGCTCTACCGCCAAAAACATTCAGTACTTC
15,TRBJ2-5,TRBV4-2,.,.,CASSVRDSERETQYF,TGTGCCAGCAGCGTCCGGGACTCCGAACGGGAGACCCAGTACTTC
12,TRBJ1-2,TRBV10-3,.,.,CAISEEGHGYTF,TGTGCCATCAGTGAGGAAGGGCATGGCTACACCTTC
13,TRBJ2-5,TRBV30,.,.,CACGQGRQETQYF,TGTGCCTGTGGGCAGGGTAGGCAAGAGACCCAGTACTTC
14,TRBJ1-1,TRBV14,.,TRBD1,CASSQVQGSTEAFF,TGTGCCAGCAGCCAAGTACAGGGGAGTACTGAAGCTTTCTTT
15,TRBJ2-2,TRBV7-9,.,.,CASSRGTSNTGELFF,TGTGCCAGCAGCCGCGGGACATCGAACACCGGGGAGCTGTTTTTT
18,TRBJ1-3,TRBV19,once,TRBD1,CASSIGTGGILSGNTIYF,TGTGCCAGTAGTATTGGTACAGGGGGCATCTTATCTGGAAACACCATATATTTT
13,TRBJ2-1,TRBV19,.,.,CASSTNLLGIQFF,TGTGCCAGTAGTACCAACCTCCTCGGGATCCAGTTCTTC
16,TRBJ1-5,TRBV7-8,.,.,CASSQTRLYSNQPQHF,TGTGCCAGCAGCCAAACCAGGTTGTATAGCAATCAGCCCCAGCATTTT
15,TRBJ1-5,TRBV19,.,.,CASSIEGGENQPQHF,TGTGCCAGTAGTATAGAAGGAGGGGAGAATCAGCCCCAGCATTTT
14,TRBJ1-1,TRBV4-1,.,.,CASSQDMYNTEAFF,TGCGCCAGCAGCCAAGACATGTATAACACTGAAGCTTTCTTT